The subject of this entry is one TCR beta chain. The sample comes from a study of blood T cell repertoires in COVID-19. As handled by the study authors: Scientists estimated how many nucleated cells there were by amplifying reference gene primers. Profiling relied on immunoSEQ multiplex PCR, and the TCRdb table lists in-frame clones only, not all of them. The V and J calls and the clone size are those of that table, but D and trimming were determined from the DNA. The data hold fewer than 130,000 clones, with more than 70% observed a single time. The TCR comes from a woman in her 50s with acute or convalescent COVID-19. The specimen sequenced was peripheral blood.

CDR3 sequence reads: CASSSSGILSSYEQYF. Written as DNA, the CDR3 is TGTGCCAGCAGTAGTAGCGGAATCCTAAGCTCCTACGAGCAGTACTTC. The rearrangement links TRBV7-2 to TRBJ2-7, with D tentatively TRBD2 (6 bases). CDR3 length equals 16 residues. The ends were cut back, 6 bases at V and 0 bases at J, with 18 bases in the middle. CDR1 and CDR2 from the germline V gene are SGHTA and FQGNSA.